This TCR beta chain emerged from a study of response to subunit inactivated influenza vaccine. Study outcomes and limitations: Few new T cells, the authors suggested, are recruited by each seasonal influenza vaccination.

This clonotype was seen more than once but under ten times. Antigen unknown. With 4 bases clipped from V and 9 bases from J, the junction kept 9 bases outside the gene matches. Germline-derived CDR1 and CDR2 are LGHNA and YSLEER. The CDR3 runs to 15 residues. Each CDR3 protein gets one entry after TCRdb re-called the RT-PCR reads with MiXCR. This table holds fewer than 250,000 distinct CDR3 sequences, 13% to 15% found once. Here the sequenced sample was CD8+ T cells sorted from PBMCs, taken more than 4 days after vaccination. The TCR was taken from a man aged 50 to 59 who received an inactivated influenza vaccine. V and J are TRBV4-3 and TRBJ2-1, with TRBD2 matching over 10 bases. For the CDR3, the DNA is TGCGCCAGCAGCCCCCCGGGTAGCGGGGGGAGTGAGCAGTTCTTC. It codes for CASSPPGSGGSEQFF.